Listed below are T cell receptor beta chains from one sample, sequenced in a study of blood T cell repertoires in COVID-19. Only in-frame clones appear in the TCRdb table, and some are missing; sequencing was by immunoSEQ multiplex PCR. The table shows some 80,000 clones, with approximately 85% occurring only once. Input material: peripheral blood. All receptors derive from a man between 60 and 70 years old with COVID-19, enrolled during active disease. Both conserved end residues are part of each CDR3. D genes are given only for firm matches. A row's size may be missing; if present it is once, few, many or a size class.

V gene: TRBV6-5
J gene: TRBJ1-6
clone size: -
D gene: TRBD1
CDR3 DNA: TGTGCCAGCAGTATGGGGACAGGGATAAATTCACCCCTCCACTTT
CDR3 protein: CASSMGTGINSPLHF

V gene: TRBV18
J gene: TRBJ1-1
clone size: -
D gene: TRBD1
CDR3 DNA: TGTGCCAGCTCAGATGGGACAGGGAGCACTGAAGCTTTCTTT
CDR3 protein: CASSDGTGSTEAFF

V gene: TRBV5-4
J gene: TRBJ2-2
clone size: -
D gene: -
CDR3 DNA: TGTGCCAGCAGCCGGGATGAGGCACTGAACACCGGGGAGCTGTTTTTT
CDR3 protein: CASSRDEALNTGELFF

V gene: TRBV28
J gene: TRBJ2-5
clone size: -
D gene: -
CDR3 DNA: TGTGCCAGCACGGAGTGGGGGAGGGAGACCCAGTACTTC
CDR3 protein: CASTEWGRETQYF

V gene: TRBV18
J gene: TRBJ1-4
clone size: -
D gene: -
CDR3 DNA: TGTGCCAGCTCACCACAGGCGACAGGAAGTAATGAAAAACTGTTTTTT
CDR3 protein: CASSPQATGSNEKLFF

V gene: TRBV9
J gene: TRBJ2-1
clone size: -
D gene: TRBD2
CDR3 DNA: TGTGCCAGCAGCGTAGCTTCGGGACTAGCGGGCACAGAGCAGTTCTTC
CDR3 protein: CASSVASGLAGTEQFF

V gene: TRBV24-1
J gene: TRBJ2-1
clone size: -
D gene: -
CDR3 DNA: TGTGCCACCAGTGATGCCACTAGCAGAACCTACAATGAGCAGTTCTTC
CDR3 protein: CATSDATSRTYNEQFF

V gene: TRBV7-2
J gene: TRBJ1-1
clone size: -
D gene: -
CDR3 DNA: TGTGCCAGCAGCTCCAGTGTAGGAGTGATCGAAGCTTTCTTT
CDR3 protein: CASSSSVGVIEAFF

V gene: TRBV24-1
J gene: TRBJ1-4
clone size: -
D gene: -
CDR3 DNA: TGTGCCACCAGTGATTCCCTTAGTGAAAAACTGTTTTTT
CDR3 protein: CATSDSLSEKLFF

V gene: TRBV6-5
J gene: TRBJ1-2
clone size: -
D gene: -
CDR3 DNA: TGTGCCAGCAGCCTTAATGGCTACACCTTC
CDR3 protein: CASSLNGYTF

V gene: TRBV9
J gene: TRBJ1-5
clone size: -
D gene: -
CDR3 DNA: TGTGCCAGCAGCGCAGGCGAATGGCCCCAGCATTTT
CDR3 protein: CASSAGEWPQHF

V gene: TRBV2
J gene: TRBJ1-1
clone size: -
D gene: -
CDR3 DNA: TGTGCCAGCAGTGAATGGGCCAGGACTGAAGCTTTCTTT
CDR3 protein: CASSEWARTEAFF

V gene: TRBV5-1
J gene: TRBJ1-1
clone size: once
D gene: -
CDR3 DNA: TGCGCCAGCAGCTTGGGACACCAAGGGAACACTGAAGCTTTCTTT
CDR3 protein: CASSLGHQGNTEAFF

V gene: TRBV19
J gene: TRBJ2-2
clone size: -
D gene: -
CDR3 DNA: TGTGCCAGTAGTAGGGGGGACGGGGCGAACACCGGGGAGCTGTTTTTT
CDR3 protein: CASSRGDGANTGELFF

V gene: TRBV9
J gene: TRBJ2-1
clone size: -
D gene: TRBD2
CDR3 DNA: TGTGCCAGCAGCGTTTCTAGCGGGAGCTCCTACAATGAGCAGTTCTTC
CDR3 protein: CASSVSSGSSYNEQFF

V gene: TRBV5-1
J gene: TRBJ2-7
clone size: -
D gene: -
CDR3 DNA: TGCGCCAGCAGCTTGGAGGAGGGTTCCCTCTCCTACGAGCAGTACTTC
CDR3 protein: CASSLEEGSLSYEQYF

V gene: TRBV5-4
J gene: TRBJ2-7
clone size: -
D gene: TRBD1
CDR3 DNA: TGTGCCAGCAGCTTTCCCGGGACAGGGAGCTCCTACGAGCAGTACTTC
CDR3 protein: CASSFPGTGSSYEQYF

V gene: TRBV6-5
J gene: TRBJ1-1
clone size: once
D gene: TRBD1
CDR3 DNA: TGTGCCAGCAGTCCGACAGGGGTCGGAACTGAAGCTTTCTTT
CDR3 protein: CASSPTGVGTEAFF

V gene: TRBV6-5
J gene: TRBJ2-1
clone size: -
D gene: -
CDR3 DNA: TGTGCCAGCCGATTATCTATTGGCTCCTACAATGAGCAGTTCTTC
CDR3 protein: CASRLSIGSYNEQFF

V gene: TRBV11-1
J gene: TRBJ1-4
clone size: -
D gene: -
CDR3 DNA: TGTGCCAGCAGCAAGCAGGGGCATAATGAAAAACTGTTTTTT
CDR3 protein: CASSKQGHNEKLFF

V gene: TRBV28
J gene: TRBJ1-2
clone size: -
D gene: TRBD1
CDR3 DNA: TGTGCCAGCAGTTTTCATACTAATCAGGGGGCTTTTCGGGGCTACACCTTC
CDR3 protein: CASSFHTNQGAFRGYTF

V gene: TRBV10-3
J gene: TRBJ2-1
clone size: -
D gene: TRBD2
CDR3 DNA: TGTGCCATCTCCGCGACTAGCGGGGGGGCCCATGAGCAGTTCTTC
CDR3 protein: CAISATSGGAHEQFF

V gene: TRBV18
J gene: TRBJ1-6
clone size: -
D gene: -
CDR3 DNA: TGTGCCAGCAGCGGCCAGGGCAGGGGAGATTCACCCCTCCACTTT
CDR3 protein: CASSGQGRGDSPLHF

V gene: TRBV2
J gene: TRBJ1-6
clone size: -
D gene: -
CDR3 DNA: TGTGCCAGCAGGGAAAACAGGGAATCTTCACCCCTCCACTTT
CDR3 protein: CASRENRESSPLHF

V gene: TRBV2
J gene: TRBJ1-5
clone size: -
D gene: TRBD1
CDR3 DNA: TGTGCCAGCCGGGACAGGGGGCGCGGTTTGAATCAGCCCCAGCATTTT
CDR3 protein: CASRDRGRGLNQPQHF

V gene: TRBV11-2
J gene: TRBJ1-3
clone size: -
D gene: -
CDR3 DNA: TGTGCCAGCAGCGTACAGGCTCTGGATAACACCATATATTTT
CDR3 protein: CASSVQALDNTIYF

V gene: TRBV14
J gene: TRBJ1-6
clone size: -
D gene: -
CDR3 DNA: TGTGCCAGCAGCCAAAATCGGGGGTTTAATTCACCCCTCCACTTT
CDR3 protein: CASSQNRGFNSPLHF

V gene: TRBV28
J gene: TRBJ2-1
clone size: -
D gene: -
CDR3 DNA: TGTGCCAGCACCCTTGGAGGCCCGTACAATGAGCAGTTCTTC
CDR3 protein: CASTLGGPYNEQFF

V gene: TRBV6-5
J gene: TRBJ1-5
clone size: -
D gene: -
CDR3 DNA: TGTGCCAGCAGGGGGGCTAGCAATCAGCCCCAGCATTTT
CDR3 protein: CASRGASNQPQHF

V gene: TRBV6-6
J gene: TRBJ2-2
clone size: -
D gene: -
CDR3 DNA: TGTGCCAGCAGCTCAACCAACACGGGGGAGCTGTTTTTT
CDR3 protein: CASSSTNTGELFF

V gene: TRBV4-1
J gene: TRBJ1-5
clone size: -
D gene: -
CDR3 DNA: TGCGCCAGCAGCCAAGAGACCGTTGAGGCGGGTCAGCCCCAGCATTTT
CDR3 protein: CASSQETVEAGQPQHF

V gene: TRBV2
J gene: TRBJ1-6
clone size: -
D gene: -
CDR3 DNA: TGTGCCGGACAATATAATTCACCCCTCCACTTT
CDR3 protein: CAGQYNSPLHF

V gene: TRBV5-1
J gene: TRBJ2-7
clone size: -
D gene: TRBD2
CDR3 DNA: TGCGCCAGCAGCTTGGACGGACTAGCGGGCCCCTACGAGCAGTACTTC
CDR3 protein: CASSLDGLAGPYEQYF

V gene: TRBV28
J gene: TRBJ2-1
clone size: once
D gene: TRBD1
CDR3 DNA: TGTGCCAGCAGTTCTACAGGGGCCTACAATGAGCAGTTCTTC
CDR3 protein: CASSSTGAYNEQFF

V gene: TRBV7-7
J gene: TRBJ2-2
clone size: -
D gene: TRBD2
CDR3 DNA: TGTGCCAGCAGCTTAGTTCCCCCTCTCTCAGCGGGGGGGCTCGCCGGGGAGCTGTTTTTT
CDR3 protein: CASSLVPPLSAGGLAGELFF

V gene: TRBV29-1
J gene: TRBJ2-1
clone size: -
D gene: -
CDR3 DNA: TGCAGCGTCCGAGACAGCAATGAGCAGTTCTTC
CDR3 protein: CSVRDSNEQFF

V gene: TRBV30
J gene: TRBJ2-2
clone size: -
D gene: -
CDR3 DNA: TGTGCCTGGAGCCGATTATCACTAATATCGAACACCGGGGAGCTGTTTTTT
CDR3 protein: CAWSRLSLISNTGELFF

V gene: TRBV2
J gene: TRBJ1-2
clone size: -
D gene: TRBD1
CDR3 DNA: TGTGCCAGCAGGGGGACAGGGTCCTATGGCTACACCTTC
CDR3 protein: CASRGTGSYGYTF

V gene: TRBV4-2
J gene: TRBJ2-1
clone size: -
D gene: TRBD2
CDR3 DNA: TGTGCCAGCAGCCAAGATCTTTCAGCGGGAGGGCCCTTCTTC
CDR3 protein: CASSQDLSAGGPFF

V gene: TRBV7-9
J gene: TRBJ2-1
clone size: -
D gene: TRBD2
CDR3 DNA: TGTGCCAGCAGCCCGCTGACTAGCGGGGGTGGTGAGCAGTTCTTC
CDR3 protein: CASSPLTSGGGEQFF

V gene: TRBV6-6
J gene: TRBJ2-7
clone size: -
D gene: -
CDR3 DNA: TGTGCCAGCAGTTACTCTATCGCGGGGATGGCCTACGAGCAGTACTTC
CDR3 protein: CASSYSIAGMAYEQYF

V gene: TRBV3-1/TRBV3-2
J gene: TRBJ1-4
clone size: -
D gene: TRBD1
CDR3 DNA: TGTGCCAGCAGCCGAGAAGGGGGCGAAAAACTGTTTTTT
CDR3 protein: CASSREGGEKLFF

V gene: TRBV25-1
J gene: TRBJ2-3
clone size: -
D gene: -
CDR3 DNA: TGTGCCAGCAGTGAGGGCTCCTTCACAGATACGCAGTATTTT
CDR3 protein: CASSEGSFTDTQYF

V gene: TRBV29-1
J gene: TRBJ2-7
clone size: -
D gene: TRBD1
CDR3 DNA: TGCAGCGCTCTGGGACAGGGTGTCAACGAGCAGTACTTC
CDR3 protein: CSALGQGVNEQYF

V gene: TRBV5-4
J gene: TRBJ2-3
clone size: -
D gene: TRBD1
CDR3 DNA: TGTGCCAGCAGCTCTCAGACAGGGGTAGGGGATACGCAGTATTTT
CDR3 protein: CASSSQTGVGDTQYF

V gene: TRBV29-1
J gene: TRBJ2-2
clone size: -
D gene: TRBD2
CDR3 DNA: TGCGGATGGGCTAGCGGACGCTCCGGGGAGCTGTTTTTT
CDR3 protein: CGWASGRSGELFF

V gene: TRBV18
J gene: TRBJ2-7
clone size: -
D gene: -
CDR3 DNA: TGTGCCAGCTCACCACCGGGGACACCTACCTACGAGCAGTACTTC
CDR3 protein: CASSPPGTPTYEQYF

V gene: TRBV28
J gene: TRBJ1-5
clone size: -
D gene: -
CDR3 DNA: TGTGCCAGCAGTTCCCCAGATTACAATCAGCCCCAGCATTTT
CDR3 protein: CASSSPDYNQPQHF

V gene: TRBV19
J gene: TRBJ1-2
clone size: -
D gene: TRBD1
CDR3 DNA: TGTGCCAGTATTAACCGAGACAGGGGGGGTGGCTACACCTTC
CDR3 protein: CASINRDRGGGYTF

V gene: TRBV29-1
J gene: TRBJ2-5
clone size: -
D gene: -
CDR3 DNA: TGCAGCGTGGCTGAGACCCAGTACTTC
CDR3 protein: CSVAETQYF

V gene: TRBV5-1
J gene: TRBJ1-1
clone size: -
D gene: -
CDR3 DNA: TGCGCCAGCCGAGGGCCGACTTTGGACTCGATGAACACTGAAGCTTTCTTT
CDR3 protein: CASRGPTLDSMNTEAFF

V gene: TRBV1
J gene: TRBJ2-5
clone size: -
D gene: -
CDR3 DNA: TGCACCAGCAGCCAAGATCTCGGGACTAGCGGGGGGTCATCGGAGACCCAGTACTTC
CDR3 protein: CTSSQDLGTSGGSSETQYF

V gene: TRBV2
J gene: TRBJ1-2
clone size: -
D gene: TRBD1
CDR3 DNA: TGTGCCAGCATACTTAGTGGACAGGTTAACTATGGCTACACCTTC
CDR3 protein: CASILSGQVNYGYTF

V gene: TRBV4-2
J gene: TRBJ2-2
clone size: -
D gene: TRBD2
CDR3 DNA: TGTGCCAGCAGCCAAGTTACGGGACTAGCGGGAGGGGGAACCGGGGAGCTGTTTTTT
CDR3 protein: CASSQVTGLAGGGTGELFF

V gene: TRBV21-1
J gene: TRBJ2-1
clone size: -
D gene: -
CDR3 DNA: TGTGCCAGCAGCAAAGTCGGCATAAGCGGGAGCTCCTACAATGAGCAGTTCTTC
CDR3 protein: CASSKVGISGSSYNEQFF

V gene: TRBV14
J gene: TRBJ2-5
clone size: -
D gene: TRBD2
CDR3 DNA: TGTGCCAGCAGCCCCGACGGGGGGGCCTGGGCAGAGACCCAGTACTTC
CDR3 protein: CASSPDGGAWAETQYF